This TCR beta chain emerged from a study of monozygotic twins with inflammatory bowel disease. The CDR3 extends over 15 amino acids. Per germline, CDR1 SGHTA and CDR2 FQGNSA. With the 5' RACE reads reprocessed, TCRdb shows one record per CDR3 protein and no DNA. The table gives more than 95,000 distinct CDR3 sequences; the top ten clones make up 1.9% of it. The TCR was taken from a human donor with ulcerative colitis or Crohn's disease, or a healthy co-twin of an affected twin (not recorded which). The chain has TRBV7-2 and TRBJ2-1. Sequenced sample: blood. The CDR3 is CASSFAGTSYNEQFF.